The 7 T cell receptor beta chains below were found in one sample sequenced in a study of cytomegalovirus exposure and HLA in healthy donors. Vbeta (60) and Jbeta (13) primers were used in the PCR. The protocol was immunoSEQ multiplex PCR, while the TCRdb copy is restricted to in-frame clones and leaves out a portion. The table shows approximately 210,000 clones, with approximately 80% occurring only once. Specimen: PBMCs. These receptors all stem from a woman in her forties or fifties in good health and CMV-seropositive.

The chain employs TRBV6-6 and TRBJ2-2, with D unclear. The CDR3 covers 12 residues. The germline gives CDR1 MNHNY, CDR2 SVGAGI (reference sequence). V dropped 8 bases and J dropped 3 bases, with 7 bases sitting between them. CDR3 residues: CASCYDTGELFF. CDR3 sequence (DNA): TGTGCCAGCTGCTATGACACCGGGGAGCTGTTTTTT.

The chain employs TRBV30 and TRBJ1-4; 7 bases line up with TRBD1. Per germline, CDR1 GTSNPN and CDR2 SVGIG (reference sequence). V lost 3 bases and J lost 7; bases outside the gene matches: 11. CDR3 length equals 15 residues. For the CDR3, the DNA is TGTGCCTGGAGCCCCGCCGGGACAGTAAGTGAAAAACTGTTTTTT. Protein product: CAWSPAGTVSEKLFF.

J is TRBJ2-3 and V is TRBV5-1; no clear D. Germline CDR1 and CDR2: SGHRS and YFSETQ. Trimming shortened V by 0 bases and J by 2 bases, and 10 bases separated the two germline ends. The CDR3 is 15 residues long. In nucleotides, the CDR3 is TGCGCCAGCAGCTTGGTTAGTCTTTTCACAGATACGCAGTATTTT. Translating it yields CASSLVSLFTDTQYF.

The rearrangement joins TRBV15 to TRBJ1-2; 11 bases fit TRBD1. Trimming at V came to 3 bases and at J to 5 bases, leaving 5 bases not matched to a gene. Germline V CDR1 and CDR2: LNHNV, YYDKDF (reference sequence). CDR3 length: 15 amino acids. For the CDR3, the DNA is TGTGCCACCAGCAGGGGGACAGGGGGGGAGTATGGCTACACCTTC. This translates into CATSRGTGGEYGYTF.

The genes are TRBV4-1 and TRBJ1-2; 8 positions match TRBD1. With V trimmed by 4 bases and J by 8 bases, 9 bases remained unmatched. The CDR3 is 14 residues long. Germline V lookup: CDR1 MGHRA, CDR2 YSYEKL. CDR3 sequence: CASSPGRGRGGYTF. CDR3 nucleotides: TGCGCCAGCAGCCCAGGCAGGGGGCGAGGAGGCTACACCTTC.

The rearrangement links TRBV12-5 to TRBJ1-6; 8 positions match TRBD1. Germline trimming cut 4 bases from V and 6 bases from J; bases unmatched to any gene: 2. The CDR3 covers 14 residues. Germline CDR1 LGHNT, CDR2 FRNRAP. CDR3 sequence reads: CASGSGTGNSPLHF. CDR3 sequence (DNA): TGTGCTAGTGGTTCCGGGACAGGTAATTCACCCCTCCACTTT.

Of note for this clone: The junction and the germline gene differ at one end; a read error may be behind it. The CDR3 sequence: CTSIWREKLFF. In DNA form, the CDR3 reads TGTACCAGTATATGGAGGGAAAAACTGTTTTTT. The chain joins TRBV19 to TRBJ1-4; D is undetermined. The CDR3 runs to 11 residues. Germline CDR1 and CDR2: LNHDA and SQIVND (reference sequence).